The entry below describes one T cell receptor beta chain. This sample is part of a study of blood T cell repertoires in COVID-19. At the level of the study: From the United States, Italy and Spain came samples of acute and convalescent COVID-19. From T cells, B-cell-depleted T cells, or PBMCs came the material, which was cDNA or gDNA.

Original processing methods: Amplification of reference gene primers was used by the study to estimate nucleated cell counts. Sequencing was performed with immunoSEQ multiplex PCR; in TCRdb, only in-frame clones are kept and a portion is missing. V and J calls and clone size are as listed in that table; D and trimming were resolved from the DNA. The sample lists about 250,000 clones, around 83% seen once, with about 10% in the top ten. This CDR3 is built from 15 residues. V lost 4 bases and J lost 3; bases outside the gene matches: 6. CDR1 LNHDA and CDR2 SQIVND come from the germline V gene (reference sequence).

The rearrangement uses TRBV19 and TRBJ1-5, with TRBD1 identical over 7 bases. The sequence was obtained from a man at least 80 years old with acute or convalescent COVID-19. The sequencing input was peripheral blood. The CDR3 sequence: CASSNGDSLNQPQHF. The CDR3 DNA follows: TGTGCCAGTAGTAACGGGGACAGCCTCAATCAGCCCCAGCATTTT.